These 7 T cell receptor beta chains came from one sample sequenced in a study of cytomegalovirus exposure and HLA in healthy donors. A multiplex PCR was run with 60 Vbeta primers and 13 Jbeta primers. Libraries were prepared by immunoSEQ multiplex PCR; TCRdb keeps only in-frame clonotypes and omits some of them. This table has about 88,000 clones, about nine tenths appearing once. Sequenced sample: PBMCs. The receptors were gathered from a man between 18 and 35 years old in good health and CMV-seronegative.

The V and J genes are TRBV28 and TRBJ2-2, with D possibly TRBD2 on 5 matching bases. The CDR3 length is 12 residues. V lost 6 bases to trimming and J lost 6 bases, with 8 bases between them. The germline gives CDR1 MDHEN, CDR2 SYDVKM. CDR3 residues: CASSPGSGELFF. CDR3 DNA: TGTGCCAGCAGCCCGGGGTCCGGGGAGCTGTTTTTT.

The genes are TRBV28 and TRBJ1-2, with 11 bases fitting TRBD1. V was clipped by 5 bases and J by 7 bases; unmatched bases: 6. CDR1 MDHEN and CDR2 SYDVKM come from the germline V gene. There are 14 residues in the CDR3. As DNA, the CDR3 is TGTGCCAGCAGTCCCGGACAGGGGGCCGTTGGCTACACCTTC. This sequence encodes CASSPGQGAVGYTF.

This chain uses TRBV27 with TRBJ2-5, with TRBD2 identical over 13 bases. Germline-derived CDR1 and CDR2 are MNHEY and SMNVEV (reference sequence). After removal of 6 bases from V and 5 bases from J, the junction contained 6 bases not matched to a gene. The CDR3 totals 15 residues. The CDR3 loop is CASSRTSGRRETQYF. The CDR3 DNA reads as TGTGCCAGCAGCCGGACTAGCGGGAGACGGGAGACCCAGTACTTC.

V gene TRBV7-3 combines with J gene TRBJ2-1; 8 nucleotides align to TRBD2. Germline V gene lookup returns CDR1 SGHTA and CDR2 FQGTGA. The CDR3 runs 18 residues. Trimming removed 0 bases from V and 3 bases from J; junction bases left unmatched: 10. In DNA, the CDR3 is TGTGCCAGCAGCTTAACGTCCCAACCGGGAGGGTTCTACAATGAGCAGTTCTTC. Its translation: CASSLTSQPGGFYNEQFF.

This chain joins TRBV28 and TRBJ2-7; tentatively, D is TRBD2 (5 bases). The V and J ends lost 2 bases and 4 bases respectively, with 18 bases between them. Germline values: CDR1 MDHEN, CDR2 SYDVKM. CDR3 length: 16 residues. This CDR3 reads CASSLQASLAPYEQYF. CDR3 DNA sequence: TGTGCCAGCAGTTTACAGGCGTCGCTAGCACCTTACGAGCAGTACTTC.

This clone was recorded only once. The CDR3 region is CASSLSAGLSYNEQFF. In nucleotides, the CDR3 is TGTGCCAGCAGTTTATCTGCGGGCCTCTCCTACAATGAGCAGTTCTTC. The V call is TRBV27, the J call TRBJ2-1; D is possibly TRBD2 (5 bases). CDR3 size: 16 residues. Germline CDR1 reads MNHEY; CDR2 reads SMNVEV (reference sequence). Trimming took 0 bases from V and 0 from J, leaving 9 bases between them.

This chain joins TRBV11-3 and TRBJ2-5; no firm D call. Trimming cost V 0 bases and J 11 bases, with 10 bases left between them. The CDR3 loop spans 12 amino acids. Germline loops: CDR1 SGHNT, CDR2 YENEEA. This CDR3 is CASSLDQREQYF. DNA of the CDR3: TGTGCCAGCAGCTTAGACCAGCGAGAGCAGTACTTC.